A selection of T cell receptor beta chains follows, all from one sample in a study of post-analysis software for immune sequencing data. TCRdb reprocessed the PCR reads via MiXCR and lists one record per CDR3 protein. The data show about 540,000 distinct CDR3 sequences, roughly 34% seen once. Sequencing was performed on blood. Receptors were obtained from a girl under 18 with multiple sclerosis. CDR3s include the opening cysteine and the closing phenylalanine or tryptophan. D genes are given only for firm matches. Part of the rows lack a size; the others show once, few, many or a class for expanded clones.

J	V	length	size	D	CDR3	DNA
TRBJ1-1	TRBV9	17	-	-	CASSVAVLGPEDTEAFF	TGTGCCAGCAGCGTAGCCGTCCTAGGGCCTGAGGACACTGAAGCTTTCTTT
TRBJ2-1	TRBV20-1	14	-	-	CSAGAGGVDNEQFF	TGCAGTGCTGGTGCAGGGGGGGTGGACAATGAGCAGTTCTTC
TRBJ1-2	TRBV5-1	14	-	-	CASSLVRTVYGYTF	TGCGCCAGCAGCTTGGTACGGACGGTCTATGGCTACACCTTC
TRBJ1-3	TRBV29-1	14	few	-	CSVERASSGNTIYF	TGCAGCGTTGAGAGGGCCTCCTCTGGAAACACCATATATTTT
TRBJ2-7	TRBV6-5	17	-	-	CASSYSSGREPSYEQYF	TGTGCCAGCAGTTACTCCTCGGGCAGGGAACCCTCCTACGAGCAGTACTTC
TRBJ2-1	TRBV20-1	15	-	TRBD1	CSARVPGQVYNEQFF	TGCAGTGCTAGAGTTCCCGGACAGGTCTACAATGAGCAGTTCTTC
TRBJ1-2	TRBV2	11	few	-	CARREIYGYTF	TGTGCCAGAAGGGAGATCTATGGCTACACCTTC
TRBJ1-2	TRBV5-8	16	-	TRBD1	CASSLLDRGRSGGYTF	TGTGCCAGCAGCTTGCTGGACAGGGGTCGATCGGGAGGCTACACCTTC
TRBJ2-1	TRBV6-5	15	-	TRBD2	CASRRTSGGGNEQFF	TGTGCCAGCAGGCGGACTAGCGGCGGGGGCAATGAGCAGTTCTTC
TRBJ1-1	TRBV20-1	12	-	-	CSASHPNTEAFF	TGCAGTGCTAGCCACCCGAACACTGAAGCTTTCTTT
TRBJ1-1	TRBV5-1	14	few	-	CASSRGLRGTEAFF	TGCGCCAGCAGTCGTGGACTGAGGGGCACTGAAGCTTTCTTT
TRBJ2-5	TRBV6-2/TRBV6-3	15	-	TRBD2	CASSSSSGGLDEQYF	TGTGCCAGCAGTTCTTCTAGCGGGGGACTTGATGAGCAGTACTTC
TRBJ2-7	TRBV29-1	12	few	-	CSVMGSAYEQYF	TGCAGCGTGATGGGGAGCGCCTACGAGCAGTACTTC
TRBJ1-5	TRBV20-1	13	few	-	CSAHTNRNQPQHF	TGCAGTGCTCACACAAATCGCAATCAGCCCCAGCATTTT
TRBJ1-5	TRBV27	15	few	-	CASSFAGEPNQPQHF	TGTGCCAGCAGTTTTGCAGGGGAACCAAATCAGCCCCAGCATTTT
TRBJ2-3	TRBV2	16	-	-	CASSEAEGGTTDTQYF	TGTGCCAGCAGTGAAGCGGAGGGGGGGACCACAGATACGCAGTATTTT
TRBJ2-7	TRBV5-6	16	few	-	CASSLLGPKGSYEQYF	TGTGCCAGCAGCTTGTTGGGGCCAAAGGGATCCTACGAGCAGTACTTC
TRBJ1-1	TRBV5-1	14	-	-	CASSAVSMNTEAFF	TGCGCCAGCAGCGCGGTCTCCATGAACACTGAAGCTTTCTTT
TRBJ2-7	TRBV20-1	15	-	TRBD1	CSASSSDRGDYEQYF	TGCAGTGCTAGCTCTTCGGACAGGGGGGACTACGAGCAGTACTTC
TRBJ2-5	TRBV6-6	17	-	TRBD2	CASSYSMQRGGRETQYF	TGTGCCAGCAGTTACTCGATGCAGCGGGGGGGCCGGGAGACCCAGTACTTC
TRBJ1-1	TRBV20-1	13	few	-	CSAPPDRNTEAFF	TGCAGTGCTCCACCCGATCGGAACACTGAAGCTTTCTTT
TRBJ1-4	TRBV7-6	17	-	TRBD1	CASSSRQGAGTNEKRFF	TGTGCCAGCAGTTCTCGACAGGGGGCAGGAACTAATGAAAAACGGTTTTTT